Below, one T cell receptor beta chain is given with its context. What it binds is not known. An end of the junction differs from the germline gene, which may be a read error. The data are from a study of T cell repertoires in cytomegalovirus infection. Looking at the study overall: Selection of CMV epitopes for the study included recently identified HLA-C-restricted and well-studied HLA-B-restricted ones. Matching HLA type and CMV infection were both indicated by public TCR beta signatures.

TCRdb reprocessed the reads with MiXCR, giving one entry per CDR3 protein. The profile shows hundreds of thousands of distinct CDR3 sequences, approximately 33% of them singletons. General study points: There were carriers of CMV plus the relevant HLA, and cumulative public TCR beta family frequency identified them. HLA-C-restricted CMV-specific TCR beta clonotypes were dominant in the ex vivo response.

Germline CDR1 DFQATT, CDR2 SNEGSKA (reference sequence). CDR3 length equals 13 residues. The V and J genes are TRBV20-1 and TRBJ1-1; no reliable D call. This clonotype was obtained from a human donor in good health (CMV status not recorded). Some clones in this sample may be carry-over from other donors' samples. The specimen was cultured PBMCs, collected from culture after CMV antigen stimulation. CDR3 loop: CSAWNTMNIEAFF. The DNA for the CDR3 is TGCAGTGCTTGGAATACAATGAACATTGAAGCTTTCTTT.